This T cell receptor beta chain is drawn from a study of control samples from healthy donors and cancer patients (TCRdb year 2020). Libraries were prepared through the immunoSEQ multiplex PCR assay. This is the immuneACCESS table as TCRdb keeps it, with only in-frame sequences that have V and J called. A part of the clones is gone; compared with another copy, unresolved V genes explain less than half, and the rest is unexplained. The sample contains hundreds of thousands of clones, around 90% of them found a single time. About 6.3% of the sample is in the top ten clones. V is cut by 3 bases and J by 6 bases, and the space between the germline ends is 8 bases. There are 12 amino acids in the CDR3, from cysteine to phenylalanine inclusive. Only CDR3 DNA remains: 36 bases, in frame from the first base. CDR1 is given as SEHNR and CDR2 as FQNEAQ, both from the germline V gene (reference sequence). This clone was recorded only once. No antigen is known for it. One base away there is no much larger clone; base qualities are not given.

The specimen was PBMCs. This TCR was recovered from a man in his forties with head and neck cancer. The chain couples TRBV7-9 to TRBJ1-1, with the D segment identity uncertain. For the CDR3, the sequence is CASSFSAPEAFF. The DNA is as follows: TGTGCCAGCAGCTTTTCTGCCCCTGAAGCTTTCTTT.